Sequencing of this T cell receptor beta chain was carried out in a study of early stage breast cancer tumors. Some clones are missing from TCRdb's copy, which holds only in-frame ones; the method was immunoSEQ multiplex PCR. This sample carries about 4,800 clones, around 64% of them seen once, and the ten largest clones take roughly 17%. The receptor comes from a person in their fifties with breast cancer. The specimen sequenced was breast tumor tissue.

CDR3 nucleotides: TGTGCCAGCAGCTTAACCTGGCTAGCGGGAGAGACCCAGTACTTC. It translates to CASSLTWLAGETQYF. This chain links TRBV7-2 with TRBJ2-5; 8 nucleotides match TRBD2. Germline V CDR1 and CDR2: SGHTA, FQGNSA. The CDR3 length is 15 residues. The V segment lost 2 bases and the J segment 4 bases; nucleotides outside the gene matches: 6.